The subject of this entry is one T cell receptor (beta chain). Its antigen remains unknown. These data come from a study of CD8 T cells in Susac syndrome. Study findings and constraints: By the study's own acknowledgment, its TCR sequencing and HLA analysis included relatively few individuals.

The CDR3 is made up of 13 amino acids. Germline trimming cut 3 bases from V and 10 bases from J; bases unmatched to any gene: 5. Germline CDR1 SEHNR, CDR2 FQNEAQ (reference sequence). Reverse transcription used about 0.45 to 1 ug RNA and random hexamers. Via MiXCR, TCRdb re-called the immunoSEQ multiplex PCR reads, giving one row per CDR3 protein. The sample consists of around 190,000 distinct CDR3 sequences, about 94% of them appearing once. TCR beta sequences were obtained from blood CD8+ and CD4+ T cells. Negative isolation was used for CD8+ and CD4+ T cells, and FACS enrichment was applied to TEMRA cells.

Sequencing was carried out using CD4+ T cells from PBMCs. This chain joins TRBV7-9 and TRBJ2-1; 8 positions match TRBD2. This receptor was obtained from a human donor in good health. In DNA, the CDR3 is TGTGCCAGCAGCTTCAGCGGGGGTAGCGAGCAGTTCTTC. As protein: CASSFSGGSEQFF.